This T cell receptor beta chain was sequenced in a study of blood T cell repertoires in COVID-19. Study-wide background: PBMCs, B-cell-depleted T cells, or T cells were the source of the cDNA or gDNA that made up the material.

Patients at the Seattle site were enrolled during active infection and followed longitudinally. Deletions cut 1 base from V and 4 bases from J, with 7 bases between. Germline values: CDR1 LNHDA, CDR2 SQIVND (reference sequence). CDR3 length: 14 residues. The data were produced by immunoSEQ multiplex PCR, yet TCRdb's version contains in-frame clones alone and is incomplete. The table shows about 150,000 clones, with 80% to 90% occurring only once. The receptor comes from a woman aged 55-75 years with COVID-19, enrolled during active disease. Sequencing was done on a sample of peripheral blood. This sequence joins TRBV19 and TRBJ1-4; no definite D call. This chain's CDR3 is CASSIGGFNEKLFF. The CDR3 coding sequence is TGTGCCAGTAGTATAGGAGGATTTAATGAAAAACTGTTTTTT.